These 14 T cell receptor beta chains share one sample of origin, sequenced in a study of OX40 agonist ivuxolimab in advanced cancers. Sequenced by immunoSEQ multiplex PCR; TCRdb stores in-frame clones only, minus some. The sample holds fewer than 90,000 clones; over 75% are singletons and the top ten take 0.24%. The starting material was CD4+ or CD8+ T cells sorted from blood, obtained in a trial of the OX40 agonist ivuxolimab. These receptors all stem from an adult with an advanced solid tumor such as melanoma, head and neck, liver or kidney cancer.

This sequence joins TRBV27 and TRBJ2-3, with a possible D match to TRBD2 (5 bases). This CDR3 spans 15 amino acids. Trimming pared 5 bases from V and 7 bases from J, leaving 19 bases between. Germline V gene data show CDR1 as MNHEY and CDR2 as SMNVEV (reference sequence). The CDR3, as DNA: TGTGCCAGCAGTCAGTGGGCGGGTGCACAACATACGCAGTATTTT. It is translated as CASSQWAGAQHTQYF.

This sequence joins TRBV2 and TRBJ2-5, with D uncertain. The germline CDR1 and CDR2 sequences are SNHLY and FYNNEI. This CDR3 region has 16 residues. The V and J ends lost 4 bases and 6 bases respectively, with 21 bases between them. The CDR3 sequence is CASSGRVVALGQTQYF. CDR3 in DNA: TGTGCCAGCAGTGGGCGCGTAGTAGCTCTCGGGCAGACCCAGTACTTC.

This chain uses TRBV4-1 with TRBJ2-7; TRBD1 matches 8 bases. The ends lost 4 bases at V and 3 bases at J; junction bases unmatched: 8. The CDR3 totals 15 residues. Looked up from germline, CDR1 is MGHRA and CDR2 is YSYEKL. The CDR3: CASSRAGGSFYEQYF. The CDR3 nucleotides read TGCGCCAGCAGCCGGGCAGGGGGCAGTTTCTACGAGCAGTACTTC.

The rearrangement joins TRBV9 to TRBJ1-2; D uncertain. The CDR3 consists of 14 residues. Trimming shortened V by 4 bases and J by 1 base, and 11 bases separated the two germline ends. Germline assignment: CDR1 SGDLS and CDR2 YYNGEE. The CDR3 reads CASSPDTNNYGYTF. CDR3 DNA sequence: TGTGCCAGCAGCCCCGACACTAATAACTATGGCTACACCTTC.

This clone occurred a few times. The chain employs TRBV4-1 and TRBJ2-1; no clear D gene. The CDR3 runs 15 residues. CDR1 and CDR2 (germline): MGHRA, YSYEKL. Trimming pared 1 base from V and 3 bases from J, leaving 10 bases between. CDR3 protein: CASSQVLWVYNEQFF. CDR3 nucleotides: TGCGCCAGCAGCCAAGTTTTATGGGTCTACAATGAGCAGTTCTTC.

V usage is TRBV19 and J usage is TRBJ1-5, with a weak D call TRBD1 (6 bases). Trimming cost V 5 bases and J 4 bases, with 9 bases left between them. CDR3 length: 13 residues. CDR1 and CDR2 from the germline V gene are LNHDA and SQIVND (reference sequence). CDR3 in DNA: TGTGCCAGTAGTCGACAGGAGAATCAGCCCCAGCATTTT. It is translated as CASSRQENQPQHF.

This sequence joins TRBV6-1 and TRBJ2-2, with TRBD1 matching over 8 bases. Per the germline V gene, CDR1 is MNHNS and CDR2 is SASEGT. Trimming at V came to 6 bases and at J to 1 base, leaving 1 base not matched to a gene. This CDR3 comprises 14 residues. The CDR3 DNA reads as TGTGCCAGCAGAGGACAGGGGAACACCGGGGAGCTGTTTTTT. Protein: CASRGQGNTGELFF.

The chain links TRBV7-2 to TRBJ2-1, with 7 positions matching TRBD1. The germline V gene has CDR1 SGHTA and CDR2 FQGNSA. V trimming: 4 bases; J trimming: 2 bases; junction bases outside the gene matches: 8. This CDR3 region has 16 residues. The DNA of the CDR3 is TGTGCCAGCAGCTCCCAACAGGGGCGGGCCTACAATGAGCAGTTCTTC. Translating gives CASSSQQGRAYNEQFF. Full variable domain (outside the CDR3, taken from reference TRBV7-2 and TRBJ2-1): GAGVSQSPSNKVTEKGKDVELRCDPISGHTALYWYRQSLGQGLEFLIYFQGNSAPDKSGLPSDRFSAERTGGSVSTLTIQRTQQEDSAVYLCASSSQQGRAYNEQFFGPGTRLTVL.

CDR3 loop: CAPLRDETDTQYF. DNA for the CDR3: TGTGCCCCTCTCAGAGACGAAACAGATACGCAGTATTTT. The chain uses TRBV11-3 and TRBJ2-3; D is ambiguous. V dropped 11 bases and J dropped 3 bases, with 15 bases sitting between them. This CDR3 is 13 amino acids long. Germline V gene sequence: CDR1 SGHNT, CDR2 YENEEA.

This clone was observed a few times. V usage is TRBV4-2 and J usage is TRBJ1-1; weak D call: TRBD1 (5 bases). V lost 0 bases, J lost 8 bases, and 19 bases lay in between. Germline-derived CDR1 and CDR2 are LGHNA and YNFKEQ. The CDR3 covers 16 residues. CDR3: CASSQDRGRQSKEAFF. Written as DNA, the CDR3 is TGTGCCAGCAGCCAAGATAGGGGCAGGCAGTCGAAAGAAGCTTTCTTT.

The CDR3 DNA sequence: TGTGCCACCAGCAGAGACCCGAGACAGGGAGGGAGCAATGAGCAGTTCTTC. This codes for CATSRDPRQGGSNEQFF. This chain joins TRBV15 and TRBJ2-1; the D gene could be TRBD1 or TRBD2 (7 bases each). Looked up from germline, CDR1 is LNHNV and CDR2 is YYDKDF (reference sequence). This CDR3 region has 17 residues. The V end lost 0 bases, the J end lost 6 bases, and 18 bases lay between the germline ends.

In its sample, this clone was seen a few times. In DNA form, the CDR3 reads TGTGCCAGCCTGTCTAGCGGAATGCTGCCCGAGCAGTACTTC. Protein product: CASLSSGMLPEQYF. This chain links TRBV6-1 with TRBJ2-7; 7 bases match TRBD2. The CDR3 totals 14 residues. The V and J ends lost 8 bases and 6 bases, in that order; junction bases with no gene match: 13. Germline lookup yields CDR1 MNHNS and CDR2 SASEGT.

In DNA form, the CDR3 reads TGTGCCAGCAGTCGATCTGTACAGGGGGCAAAAGGCTACACCTTC. This translates into CASSRSVQGAKGYTF. This chain joins TRBV6-5 and TRBJ1-2; 9 nucleotides line up with TRBD1. The CDR3 totals 15 residues. V lost 5 bases to trimming and J lost 8 bases; unmatched junction nucleotides: 12. Looked up from germline, CDR1 is MNHEY and CDR2 is SVGAGI.

The CDR3 coding sequence is TGTGCCAGCAGCTTACAACCTAGCGGGACCTACAATGAGCAGTTCTTC. Its protein is CASSLQPSGTYNEQFF. The V and J genes are TRBV7-6 and TRBJ2-1; 9 bases fit TRBD2. With V trimmed by 2 bases and J by 2 bases, 4 bases remained unmatched. Germline CDR1 SGHVS, CDR2 FNYEAQ. CDR3 length equals 16 residues.